Below, one T cell receptor (beta chain) is given with its context. Its antigen is unknown. The CDR3 covers 15 residues. The germline V gene encodes CDR1 SQVTM and CDR2 ANQGSEA. V shed 3 bases and J 4 bases; nucleotides not matched to a gene: 11. Specified treatment: over 15 received Ad26.COV2.S at low or high dose, single or two shots; roughly five received placebo; per-sample allocation not given. At day 63 after the first vaccine or placebo injection, samples were drawn. An adult aged 18-55 years in Boston served as the donor. Sequencing used immunoSEQ multiplex PCR; TCRdb keeps in-frame clones, though not all of them. In the table there are 350,000 to 450,000 clones, about 88% of which are singletons. This entry is derived from a study of Ad26.COV2.S vaccination and SARS-CoV-2 variants. Study-wide points: Estimates derived from TCR breadth and depth analyses may have underestimated total T cell responses.

The chain employs TRBV29-1 and TRBJ1-1; 7 positions match TRBD1. This receptor was identified in a person between 18 and 59 years old who received the Ad26.COV2.S COVID-19 vaccine or a placebo. This sample comprised peripheral blood, obtained in a trial of Ad26.COV2.S vaccine versus placebo. The CDR3 sequence is CSVEARGIPSTEAFF. CDR3 nucleotide sequence: TGCAGCGTTGAGGCCAGGGGGATACCTAGCACTGAAGCTTTCTTT.